The 21 T cell receptor beta chains below all came from one sample that was sequenced in a study of blood T cell repertoires in COVID-19. Assay: immunoSEQ multiplex PCR; the TCRdb copy retains only in-frame clones and omits some. This sample has 50,000 or so clones, with roughly 84% found just once. The sample comprised peripheral blood. The receptors here all came from a man in his forties or fifties with active COVID-19.

The V call is TRBV5-4, the J call TRBJ2-7; tentatively, D is TRBD1 (6 bases). V was shortened by 4 bases and J by 0 bases, with 8 bases between the two germline ends. CDR3 length equals 13 residues. Germline CDR1 SGHNT, CDR2 YYREEE (reference sequence). CDR3 amino acids: CASSRDNSYEQYF. The CDR3 nucleotides are TGTGCCAGCAGCCGGGACAACTCCTACGAGCAGTACTTC.

This chain joins TRBV18 and TRBJ1-3; D call uncertain. The CDR3 covers 15 residues. The V and J ends lost 0 bases and 7 bases respectively, with 13 bases between them. The germline CDR1 and CDR2 sequences are KGHSH and LQKENI. CDR3 loop: CASSPPEGTGNTIYF. The CDR3 region has the DNA TGTGCCAGCTCACCACCGGAGGGAACGGGGAACACCATATATTTT.

V and J are TRBV6-5 and TRBJ2-7, with TRBD1 identical over 7 bases. Unmatched junction bases numbered 6, after V lost 8 bases and J lost 5 bases. Germline CDR1 MNHEY, CDR2 SVGAGI. The CDR3 runs 12 residues. In DNA form, the CDR3 reads TGTGCCAGCGCCCAGGGGGTCGACGAGCAGTACTTC. Residues: CASAQGVDEQYF.

The rearrangement uses TRBV11-2 and TRBJ2-7, with D perhaps matching TRBD2 (5 bases). V lost 6 bases and J lost 4, with 10 bases in between. The CDR3 covers 12 residues. Looked up from germline, CDR1 is SGHAT and CDR2 is FQNNGV. CDR3: CASSWGVYEQYF. DNA for the CDR3: TGTGCCAGCAGTTGGGGAGTGTACGAGCAGTACTTC. The full variable domain, completed using reference TRBV11-2 and TRBJ2-7, is EAGVAQSPRYKIIEKRQSVAFWCNPISGHATLYWYQQILGQGPKLLIQFQNNGVVDDSQLPKDRFSAERLKGVDSTLKIQPAKLEDSAVYLCASSWGVYEQYFGPGTRLTVT.

The chain employs TRBV7-2 and TRBJ2-2; 7 bases match TRBD1. Trimming took 1 base from V and 6 from J; bases not matched to a gene: 8. Germline values: CDR1 SGHTA, CDR2 FQGNSA. This CDR3 spans 16 amino acids. This CDR3 is CASSLDRTGVSGELFF. CDR3 in DNA: TGTGCCAGCAGCTTAGATCGTACAGGGGTTTCCGGGGAGCTGTTTTTT.

The chain couples TRBV25-1 to TRBJ2-7; TRBD2 agrees at 8 bases. The J segment lost 0 bases and the V segment lost 7 bases, leaving 5 bases of the junction unmatched. Germline assignment: CDR1 MGHDK and CDR2 SYGVNS. This CDR3 is 14 amino acids long. The CDR3 sequence: CASTGGASSYEQYF. In DNA form, the CDR3 reads TGTGCCAGCACGGGGGGGGCCTCCTCCTACGAGCAGTACTTC.

The V call is TRBV7-2, the J call TRBJ2-2; D remains ambiguous. The length of the CDR3 is 14 residues. Germline V gene data show CDR1 as SGHTA and CDR2 as FQGNSA. V dropped 4 bases and J dropped 5 bases, with 11 bases sitting between them. CDR3 nucleotides: TGTGCCAGCAGCTCCTCTTGGGCGACCGGGGAGCTGTTTTTT. Protein sequence: CASSSSWATGELFF. Full variable domain (missing parts from reference TRBV7-2 and TRBJ2-2): GAGVSQSPSNKVTEKGKDVELRCDPISGHTALYWYRQSLGQGLEFLIYFQGNSAPDKSGLPSDRFSAERTGGSVSTLTIQRTQQEDSAVYLCASSSSWATGELFFGEGSRLTVL.

V gene TRBV7-9 combines with J gene TRBJ1-5, with 7 bases matching TRBD1. Germline V gives CDR1 SEHNR, CDR2 FQNEAQ (reference sequence). The CDR3 runs 14 residues. V shed 5 bases, J shed 2 bases, and the junction held 3 bases outside the gene matches. CDR3 sequence: CASSPDRGNQPQHF. In nucleotides, the CDR3 is TGTGCCAGCAGCCCTGACAGGGGCAATCAGCCCCAGCATTTT.

This chain joins TRBV19 and TRBJ2-5, with TRBD2 matching over 11 bases. V gave up 5 bases and J gave up 4 bases; unmatched junction bases: 18. Germline V gene sequence: CDR1 LNHDA, CDR2 SQIVND (reference sequence). This CDR3 is built from 19 residues. CDR3 in DNA: TGTGCCAGTAGTCCCTATGGGGTAATAGCGGGAGGGCCGCGAGAGACCCAGTACTTC. It yields the protein CASSPYGVIAGGPRETQYF.

This clone was detected only once. The chain has TRBV5-1 and TRBJ2-7, with 7 bases identical to TRBD1. This CDR3 comprises 14 residues. Germline V gene lookup returns CDR1 SGHRS and CDR2 YFSETQ. V dropped 2 bases and J dropped 6; count of bases not matched to a gene: 8. CDR3 in amino acids: CASSLGTVISEQYF. In DNA form, the CDR3 reads TGCGCCAGCAGCTTAGGGACAGTGATCTCCGAGCAGTACTTC.

This sequence joins TRBV4-3 and TRBJ2-7; 8 bases match TRBD1. From germline, CDR1 is LGHNA and CDR2 YSLEER. After removal of 2 bases from V and 5 bases from J, the junction contained 8 bases not matched to a gene. This CDR3 region has 15 residues. The CDR3 protein is CASSQYGQGRDEQYF. Here the CDR3 DNA reads TGCGCCAGCAGCCAATACGGACAGGGTAGGGACGAGCAGTACTTC.

The chain recombines TRBV6-6 with TRBJ1-1; 7 bases align to TRBD1. The CDR3 sequence is 20 residues long. V lost 5 bases to trimming and J lost 0 bases; unmatched junction nucleotides: 21. Germline-derived CDR1 and CDR2 are MNHNY and SVGAGI (reference sequence). In nucleotides, the CDR3 is TGTGCCAGCAGTCCGCCCCCACAGGGGACCGCAGAACTAATGAACACTGAAGCTTTCTTT. This sequence encodes CASSPPPQGTAELMNTEAFF.

The chain employs TRBV10-3 and TRBJ1-5, with D perhaps TRBD1 (5 bases). The V gene lost 8 bases and the J gene lost 3 bases, with 11 bases spanning the gap. The germline V gene encodes CDR1 ENHRY and CDR2 SYGVKD. This CDR3 spans 13 amino acids. CDR3 loop: CAISGRDNQPQHF. CDR3 nucleotide sequence: TGTGCCATCTCTGGCAGGGACAATCAGCCCCAGCATTTT.

This rearrangement joins TRBV27 to TRBJ2-6, with D unclear. CDR1 and CDR2 from the germline V gene are MNHEY and SMNVEV (reference sequence). The CDR3 runs to 14 residues. Deletions cut 8 bases from V and 0 bases from J, with 8 bases between. This chain's CDR3 is CASSPFSGANVLTF. The CDR3 DNA sequence: TGTGCCAGCTCTCCCTTCTCTGGGGCCAACGTCCTGACTTTC.

The chain links TRBV2 to TRBJ2-2, with 7 bases identical to TRBD1. Germline values: CDR1 SNHLY, CDR2 FYNNEI. The CDR3 is made up of 14 amino acids. V dropped 7 bases and J dropped 5; count of bases not matched to a gene: 7. CDR3 protein: CASNTDRATGELFF. The CDR3 coding sequence is TGTGCCAGCAATACTGACAGGGCTACCGGGGAGCTGTTTTTT.

The count of this clone is one. The chain recombines TRBV5-4 with TRBJ1-1; 9 bases line up with TRBD1. From germline, CDR1 is SGHNT and CDR2 YYREEE (reference sequence). This CDR3 comprises 15 residues. V trimming: 4 bases; J trimming: 2 bases; junction bases outside the gene matches: 6. CDR3 DNA: TGTGCCAGCAGCCGACAGGGGGGCATCAACACTGAAGCTTTCTTT. It yields the protein CASSRQGGINTEAFF. The complete variable domain, with remaining parts taken from reference TRBV5-4 and TRBJ1-1, reads ETGVTQSPTHLIKTRGQQVTLRCSSQSGHNTVSWYQQALGQGPQFIFQYYREEENGRGNFPPRFSGLQFPNYSSELNVNALELDDSALYLCASSRQGGINTEAFFGQGTRLTVV.

The chain combines TRBV14 with TRBJ2-1; 9 bases are a match to TRBD2. CDR3 length: 16 residues. Trimming removed 0 bases from V and 9 bases from J; junction bases left unmatched: 9. Germline CDR1 SGHDN, CDR2 FVKESK. The CDR3 region is CASSQDISGRSREQFF. DNA for the CDR3: TGTGCCAGCAGCCAAGATATCAGCGGGAGGTCGCGTGAGCAGTTCTTC.

The rearrangement joins TRBV14 to TRBJ1-1, with 9 bases matching TRBD1. After removal of 4 bases from V and 0 bases from J, the junction contained 12 bases not matched to a gene. This CDR3 has 18 residues. In germline, CDR1 is SGHDN, CDR2 FVKESK. The CDR3 nucleotides are TGTGCCAGCAGCCCGTGGACAGGGGCGCAGGAATTGAACACTGAAGCTTTCTTT. Its translation is CASSPWTGAQELNTEAFF.

The chain employs TRBV27 and TRBJ1-2; D possibly corresponds to TRBD1 (5 bases). Per the germline V gene, CDR1 is MNHEY and CDR2 is SMNVEV (reference sequence). V shed 7 bases and J shed 5 bases, with 14 bases lying between them. CDR3 length: 13 amino acids. CDR3 protein: CASKYAQGYGYTF. DNA of the CDR3: TGTGCCAGCAAGTACGCTCAGGGATATGGCTACACCTTC.

The chain is built from TRBV6-5 and TRBJ2-7; tentative D call: TRBD1 (6 bases). V was pared by 4 bases and J by 0 bases, with 10 bases between. The CDR3 sequence is 14 residues long. Looked up from germline, CDR1 is MNHEY and CDR2 is SVGAGI. CDR3 sequence: CASSFRTDSYEQYF. In nucleotides, the CDR3 is TGTGCCAGCAGTTTCCGGACAGACTCCTACGAGCAGTACTTC.

V is TRBV21-1 and J is TRBJ1-2; TRBD1 is the table's D call, not checked against the DNA. TRBV21-1 is reported as a pseudogene. This CDR3 region has 13 residues. The CDR3 nucleotides read TGTGCCAGCAGCAAATACCAGGGTGATGGCTACACCTTC. It codes for CASSKYQGDGYTF.